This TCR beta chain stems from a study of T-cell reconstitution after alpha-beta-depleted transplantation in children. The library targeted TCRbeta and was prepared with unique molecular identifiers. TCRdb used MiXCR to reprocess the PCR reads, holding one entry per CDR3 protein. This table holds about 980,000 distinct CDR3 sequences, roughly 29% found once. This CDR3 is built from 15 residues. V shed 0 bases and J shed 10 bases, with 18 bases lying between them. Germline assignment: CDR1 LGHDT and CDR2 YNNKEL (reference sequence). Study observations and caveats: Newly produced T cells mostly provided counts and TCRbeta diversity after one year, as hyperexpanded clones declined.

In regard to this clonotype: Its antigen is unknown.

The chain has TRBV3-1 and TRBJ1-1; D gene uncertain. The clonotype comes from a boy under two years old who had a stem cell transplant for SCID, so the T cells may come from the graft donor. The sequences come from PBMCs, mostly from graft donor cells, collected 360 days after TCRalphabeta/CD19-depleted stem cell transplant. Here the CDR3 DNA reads TGTGCCAGCAGCCAAGAGGGCAGGCTAGGCTTGGGAGCTTTCTTT. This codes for CASSQEGRLGLGAFF.